A single sample gave rise to the 27 T cell receptor beta chains below, sequenced in a study of CD8 T cells in ankylosing spondylitis. TCRdb ran MiXCR on the 5' RACE reads and lists one entry per CDR3 protein. Found here are approximately 100,000 distinct CDR3 sequences, around 24% of them singletons; the top ten hold roughly 12%. Specimen: synovial fluid, either unsorted or a sorted T cell fraction (not recorded which). The receptors derive from a male donor with ankylosing spondylitis.

The chain employs TRBV4-2 and TRBJ2-7, with 7 bases aligning to TRBD2. V lost 0 bases, J lost 8 bases, and 4 bases stayed unmatched. The length of the CDR3 is 13 residues. Germline values: CDR1 LGHNA, CDR2 YNFKEQ. The DNA of the CDR3 is TGTGCCAGCAGCCAAGAACGAAGCGGGAAGCAGTACGTC. Residues: CASSQERSGKQYV.

This clonotype came up once. The gene calls are TRBV7-8 and TRBJ2-1; 9 nucleotides line up with TRBD2. Germline trimming cut 1 base from V and 9 bases from J; bases unmatched to any gene: 7. Germline CDR1 SGHVS, CDR2 FQNEAQ. The CDR3 is 15 amino acids. CDR3 residues: CASSLDAGGPREQFF. CDR3 in DNA: TGTGCCAGCAGCTTAGATGCGGGAGGGCCTCGTGAGCAGTTCTTC.

This clonotype has more than one count but fewer than ten. The chain links TRBV15 to TRBJ1-2; D is perhaps TRBD1 (6 bases). V shed 3 bases and J shed 6 bases, with 11 bases lying between them. In germline, CDR1 is LNHNV, CDR2 YYDKDF (reference sequence). This CDR3 region has 13 residues. The CDR3 DNA follows: TGTGCCACCAGCAGTGGACAGAGAGATGGCTACACCTTC. This codes for CATSSGQRDGYTF.

The chain uses TRBV24-1 and TRBJ2-1; D is possibly TRBD1 or TRBD2 (5 bases each). V lost 3 bases and J 5 bases, leaving 13 bases between the germline ends. The CDR3 length is 15 residues. Germline V lookup: CDR1 KGHDR, CDR2 SFDVKD. The CDR3, as DNA: TGTGCCACCAGTGATAGGGGCGCGGGTAACAATGAGCAGTTCTTC. Its translation: CATSDRGAGNNEQFF.

This clonotype was observed at least ten times. The chain links TRBV3-1 to TRBJ1-2; D not resolved. This CDR3 contains 13 residues. Looked up from germline, CDR1 is LGHDT and CDR2 is YNNKEL (reference sequence). The V and J ends lost 0 bases and 2 bases respectively, with 4 bases between them. Here the CDR3 DNA reads TGTGCCAGCAGCCAAGACAGGAACTATGGCTACACCTTC. Amino acid sequence: CASSQDRNYGYTF.

V and J are TRBV2 and TRBJ2-1, with TRBD1 identical over 8 bases. Germline CDR1 and CDR2: SNHLY and FYNNEI. The CDR3 spans 16 residues. V dropped 7 bases and J dropped 2; count of bases not matched to a gene: 10. The CDR3 loop reads CASKVGTGRAYNEQFF. The CDR3 DNA reads as TGTGCCAGCAAGGTTGGGACAGGTAGGGCCTACAATGAGCAGTTCTTC.

This clonotype has more than one count but fewer than ten. The gene calls are TRBV24-1 and TRBJ2-2, with 12 bases fitting TRBD2. CDR1 and CDR2 from the germline V gene are KGHDR and SFDVKD. Trimming took 4 bases from V and 6 from J; bases not matched to a gene: 5. The CDR3 contains 16 residues. CDR3 bases: TGTGCCACCAGTGACCCTAGCGGGAGGGTCCCCGGGGAGCTGTTTTTT. Protein product: CATSDPSGRVPGELFF.

This sequence joins TRBV29-1 and TRBJ2-7, with D unclear. Deletions cut 4 bases from V and 3 bases from J, with 13 bases between. The CDR3 has 13 amino acids. Germline V gives CDR1 SQVTM, CDR2 ANQGSEA. CDR3 loop: CSVAPAGNYEQYF. Here the CDR3 DNA reads TGCAGCGTTGCACCAGCCGGCAACTACGAGCAGTACTTC.

The rearrangement joins TRBV29-1 to TRBJ2-1, with D uncertain. Germline assignment: CDR1 SQVTM and CDR2 ANQGSEA. CDR3 length equals 15 residues. V gave up 7 bases and J gave up 0 bases, with 16 bases separating them. The CDR3 loop reads CSAKTGPRSYNEQFF. The DNA of the CDR3 is TGCAGCGCGAAAACCGGGCCCCGCTCCTACAATGAGCAGTTCTTC.

This clonotype has just a few counts. The V call is TRBV12-3 or TRBV12-4, the J call TRBJ2-2, with 11 positions matching TRBD2. V shed 6 bases, J shed 3 bases, and the junction held 3 bases outside the gene matches. The CDR3 totals 15 residues. The CDR3 DNA is TGTGCCAGCAGAAAGACTAGCGGGGACACCGGGGAGCTGTTTTTT. Its translation: CASRKTSGDTGELFF.

The J gene is TRBJ2-5, the V gene TRBV14; D might be TRBD1 or TRBD2, each matching 5 bases. Germline lookup yields CDR1 SGHDN and CDR2 FVKESK. The V gene lost 1 base and the J gene lost 3 bases, with 18 bases spanning the gap. This CDR3 region has 17 residues. CDR3 bases: TGTGCCAGCAGCCAAGGTTCGACAGCCTCGGGGAAAGAGACCCAGTACTTC. This gives the protein CASSQGSTASGKETQYF.

The V call is TRBV20-1, the J call TRBJ2-2; D ambiguous. CDR3 length equals 13 residues. Germline V gene lookup returns CDR1 DFQATT and CDR2 SNEGSKA (reference sequence). The ends were cut back, 5 bases at V and 2 bases at J, with 9 bases in the middle. The CDR3 spells CSAPPFNTGELFF. The CDR3 DNA follows: TGCAGTGCTCCCCCGTTTAACACCGGGGAGCTGTTTTTT.

The rearrangement uses TRBV12-3 or TRBV12-4 and TRBJ2-2; D may be TRBD1 (5 bases). The ends were cut back, 6 bases at V and 5 bases at J, with 10 bases in the middle. This CDR3 region has 13 residues. Here the CDR3 reads CASSLTATGELFF. CDR3 DNA: TGTGCCAGCAGCCTGACAGCAACCGGGGAGCTGTTTTTT.

A few counts support this clonotype. V gene TRBV10-3 combines with J gene TRBJ1-3, with 9 nucleotides matching TRBD1. This CDR3 spans 14 amino acids. The trim removed 10 bases at V and 0 bases at J, leaving 4 bases unmatched. Germline loops: CDR1 ENHRY, CDR2 SYGVKD. The CDR3 region is CATTGGSSGNTIYF. The CDR3 DNA reads TGTGCCACCACAGGGGGCAGCTCTGGAAACACCATATATTTT.

This clonotype was picked up a small number of times. J is TRBJ2-1 and V is TRBV10-3; D is possibly TRBD1 (6 bases). The length of the CDR3 is 17 residues. In germline, CDR1 is ENHRY, CDR2 SYGVKD. V lost 5 bases to trimming and J lost 0 bases, with 17 bases between them. For the CDR3, the DNA is TGTGCCATCAGTAAAACTACCACAGGGAGCTCCTACAATGAGCAGTTCTTC. Translation: CAISKTTTGSSYNEQFF.

This clonotype was counted between two and nine times. The chain has TRBV7-9 and TRBJ2-2; D is unclear. CDR1 and CDR2 from the germline V gene are SEHNR and FQNEAQ (reference sequence). The V and J ends lost 1 base and 3 bases respectively, with 3 bases between them. The CDR3 has 13 amino acids. CDR3: CASSLVDTGELFF. In DNA form, the CDR3 reads TGTGCCAGCAGCTTAGTCGACACCGGGGAGCTGTTTTTT.

This clonotype was detected ten times or more. This chain links TRBV29-1 with TRBJ2-2, with 9 bases aligning to TRBD2. Germline CDR1 SQVTM, CDR2 ANQGSEA. The CDR3 length is 17 residues. V gave up 6 bases and J gave up 6 bases; unmatched junction bases: 17. The CDR3 protein is CSVLLMGASGVPGELFF. The CDR3 nucleotides are TGCAGCGTCCTCCTAATGGGGGCTAGCGGGGTCCCCGGGGAGCTGTTTTTT.

In this sample, this clonotype turned up a few times. The chain employs TRBV20-1 and TRBJ2-5, with no clear D. Germline V gene data show CDR1 as DFQATT and CDR2 as SNEGSKA (reference sequence). The CDR3 contains 13 residues. V was shortened by 5 bases and J by 3 bases, with 13 bases between the two germline ends. CDR3 in DNA: TGCAGTGCTGGACCGCGACCCGAAGAGACCCAGTACTTC. It translates to CSAGPRPEETQYF.

The chain combines TRBV12-1 with TRBJ1-4; the table's D gene call, TRBD1, was not cross checked with the DNA. TRBV12-1 is listed as a pseudogene. The CDR3 has 13 residues. The CDR3 DNA reads as TGTGCCAGCAGCTTTGTTCCAGGGGAAAAACTGTTTTTT. The encoded protein is CASSFVPGEKLFF.

The table lists this clonotype with a few counts. V and J are TRBV10-3 and TRBJ2-7; D perhaps matches TRBD2 (5 bases). Trimming removed 8 bases from V and 0 bases from J, with 14 bases in between. The V gene's germline CDR1 is ENHRY and CDR2 SYGVKD. The CDR3 extends over 14 amino acids. The CDR3 DNA sequence: TGTGCCATCCAAGGTTTTGCGGGCTCCTACGAGCAGTACTTC. It codes for CAIQGFAGSYEQYF.

This clonotype has at least ten counts. The chain is built from TRBV29-1 and TRBJ1-1, with D hard to call. CDR3 length: 10 residues. The germline CDR1 and CDR2 sequences are SQVTM and ANQGSEA. V lost 7 bases to trimming and J lost 3 bases, with 6 bases between them. This CDR3 is CSERDTEAFF. CDR3 DNA: TGCAGCGAGAGGGACACTGAAGCTTTCTTT.

The chain has TRBV20-1 and TRBJ2-3; 7 nucleotides match TRBD2. The germline V gene has CDR1 DFQATT and CDR2 SNEGSKA (reference sequence). V trimming: 1 base; J trimming: 2 bases; junction bases outside the gene matches: 6. The CDR3 has 15 residues. The chain's CDR3 is CSARVGREITDTQYF. In nucleotides, the CDR3 is TGCAGTGCTAGAGTCGGGCGGGAGATCACAGATACGCAGTATTTT.

The table lists this clonotype with a few counts. This chain links TRBV7-2 with TRBJ2-7; 12 nucleotides line up with TRBD2. This CDR3 region has 15 residues. Trimming took 3 bases from V and 7 from J; bases not matched to a gene: 7. Germline-derived CDR1 and CDR2 are SGHTA and FQGNSA. Here the CDR3 reads CASSLTSGGPWEQYV. In DNA, the CDR3 is TGTGCCAGCAGCTTGACTAGCGGGGGCCCATGGGAGCAGTACGTC.

Only a few counts were recorded for this clonotype. The chain uses TRBV20-1 and TRBJ1-1, with TRBD1 as a possible D gene (5 bases). This CDR3 region has 15 residues. With 5 bases removed from V and 0 bases from J, the gap between germline ends came to 16 bases. The germline gives CDR1 DFQATT, CDR2 SNEGSKA (reference sequence). As DNA, the CDR3 is TGCAGTGCTGGGACGGCTCTGGAACTGAACACTGAAGCTTTCTTT. This sequence encodes CSAGTALELNTEAFF.

With respect to this clonotype: One junction end disagrees with the germline gene, perhaps due to a read error. V is TRBV5-1 and J is TRBJ2-2, with 7 bases fitting TRBD1. The CDR3 consists of 17 residues. CDR1 SGHRS and CDR2 YFSETQ come from the germline V gene. CDR3 DNA: TGCGCCAGCAGCTTAGGTCCCGGCAGGGGGAACGCCGGGGAGCTGTTTTTT. It is translated as CASSLGPGRGNAGELFF.

J is TRBJ2-1 and V is TRBV29-1; D possibly uses TRBD1 or TRBD2 (7 bases each). Germline V CDR1 and CDR2: SQVTM, ANQGSEA. Trimming took off 5 bases at V and 7 bases at J, with 15 bases between the two ends. The CDR3 has 13 amino acids. CDR3 loop: CSVIRGGTNEQFF. DNA of the CDR3: TGCAGCGTTATCAGGGGGGGCACGAATGAGCAGTTCTTC.

The chain employs TRBV12-3 or TRBV12-4 and TRBJ2-2; TRBD2 aligns across 7 bases. The V and J ends lost 5 bases and 2 bases, in that order; junction bases with no gene match: 14. The CDR3 contains 18 residues. CDR3: CASSHRDYFNPNTGELFF. Here the CDR3 DNA reads TGTGCCAGCAGTCACCGGGACTACTTTAATCCCAACACCGGGGAGCTGTTTTTT.